Included here is one T cell receptor beta chain sequence, with context. The antigen remains undetermined. This sample is part of a study of cytomegalovirus exposure and HLA in healthy donors. Study results and limitations: Cytomegalovirus status was reportedly diagnosed by the classifier with high sensitivity and specificity.

PCR used 60 Vbeta primers and 13 Jbeta primers. Clones were sequenced by immunoSEQ multiplex PCR, and TCRdb holds only the in-frame ones, with some missing. The sample yields approximately 70,000 clones, around 74% seen once. The TCR sequence derives from a human donor in good health. Sequenced: PBMCs.

CDR3 DNA sequence: TGCGCCAGCAGCTTTAGCGGGAGCACAGATACGCAGTATTTT. Protein product: CASSFSGSTDTQYF. The rearrangement links TRBV5-1 to TRBJ2-3; the match to TRBD2 covers 7 bases. V gave up 2 bases and J gave up 0 bases; unmatched junction bases: 0. Germline V gene data show CDR1 as SGHRS and CDR2 as YFSETQ. CDR3 length: 14 amino acids.